What follows describes a single T cell receptor (beta chain). The antigen is not known. This entry comes from a study of cytomegalovirus exposure and HLA in healthy donors. Study details: A later analysis reported the same platform for the roughly 110 validation repertoires and the 666 first-cohort repertoires. Study outcomes and limitations: Reports described diagnosis of cytomegalovirus status by the classifier as highly specific and sensitive. Most TCR sequences were uncommon, yet certain public TCRs appeared in many donors.

Sequencing was performed with immunoSEQ multiplex PCR; in TCRdb, only in-frame clones are kept and a portion is missing. Altogether some 160,000 clones are present, around 90% being singletons, with the ten largest covering approximately 3%. The donors were in the approximately 120-subject validation cohort, distinct from the approximately 730-subject first cohort. Input material: PBMCs. This receptor was obtained from a young man in good health and CMV-seronegative.

For the CDR3, the DNA is TGCGCCAGCAGCCAAGATAGGCAGGGGAACTTTTATGGCTACACCTTC. Protein: CASSQDRQGNFYGYTF. This sequence joins TRBV4-3 and TRBJ1-2; a weak D match, TRBD1 (6 bases). CDR3 length: 16 residues. V lost 0 bases and J 5 bases, leaving 16 bases between the germline ends. Per germline, CDR1 LGHNA and CDR2 YSLEER.